This is a list of T cell receptor beta chains from one sample in a study of cytomegalovirus exposure and HLA in healthy donors. The data were produced by immunoSEQ multiplex PCR, yet TCRdb's version contains in-frame clones alone and is incomplete. The repertoire holds about 83,000 clones, roughly 96% seen once, with about 1.3% in the top ten. The specimen sequenced was PBMCs. The receptors originated from a woman between 18 and 30 years old in good health and CMV-seronegative. Each CDR3 is given with its conserved first and last residue. The order of the fields is J gene, V gene, D gene, clone size, CDR3 protein, CDR3 DNA. The D gene is left open where the match is weak. The size field is filled for only some rows; it gives once, few, many or a size class.

TRBJ2-7 TRBV10-3 TRBD2 . CAIKTSGVYEQYF TGTGCCATCAAGACTAGCGGGGTCTACGAGCAGTACTTC
TRBJ1-2 TRBV7-9 TRBD1 . CASSLSRGLNGNGYTF TGTGCCAGCAGCTTAAGCAGGGGGCTTAACGGGAATGGCTACACCTTC
TRBJ1-3 TRBV5-5 . . CASSRGTGNTIYF TGTGCCAGCAGTCGGGGAACTGGAAACACCATATATTTT
TRBJ2-1 TRBV2 . . CASSQEGLTSYNEQFF TGTGCCAGCAGTCAGGAGGGACTCACCTCTTACAATGAGCAGTTCTTC
TRBJ2-3 TRBV5-1 . . CASSGRQASTDTQYF TGCGCCAGCAGCGGGAGGCAGGCTAGCACAGATACGCAGTATTTT
TRBJ2-3 TRBV27 TRBD1 . CASSPTGADTQYF TGTGCCAGCAGTCCGACAGGGGCAGATACGCAGTATTTT
TRBJ2-7 TRBV13 TRBD1 few CASSLVGTGIYEQYF TGTGCCAGCAGCTTAGTAGGGACAGGGATCTACGAGCAGTACTTC
TRBJ1-6 TRBV11-2 TRBD1 . CASTLIPGQRPPLHF TGTGCCAGCACCCTTATCCCGGGACAGCGGCCACCCCTCCACTTT
TRBJ2-7 TRBV11-2 . . CASSLGGVTYEQYF TGTGCCAGCAGCTTAGGGGGGGTGACCTACGAGCAGTACTTC
TRBJ1-1 TRBV20-1 . . CSARTNAEAFF TGCAGTGCTAGGACAAACGCTGAAGCTTTCTTT
TRBJ2-1 TRBV27 . once CASNTGGSSYNEQFF TGTGCCAGCAACACGGGGGGCAGCTCCTACAATGAGCAGTTCTTC
TRBJ1-4 TRBV7-9 . . CASSLALQGREKLFF TGTGCCAGCAGCTTAGCGTTACAGGGAAGGGAAAAACTGTTTTTT
TRBJ2-5 TRBV27 TRBD1 . CASRGHPQTGEETQYF TGTGCCAGCAGGGGACACCCTCAGACAGGGGAAGAGACCCAGTACTTC
TRBJ2-5 TRBV4-2 . . CASSPGASQETQYF TGTGCCAGCAGCCCCGGAGCCAGCCAAGAGACCCAGTACTTC
TRBJ2-7 TRBV4-1 TRBD1 once CASSPQQGDEQYF TGCGCCAGCAGCCCCCAACAGGGGGATGAGCAGTACTTC
TRBJ1-4 TRBV10-3 TRBD1 once CAISGEGAGEKLFF TGTGCCATCAGTGGTGAGGGGGCTGGGGAAAAACTGTTTTTT
TRBJ2-1 TRBV7-6 TRBD2 . CASSSSKGLAGDNEQFF TGTGCCAGCAGCTCCTCCAAGGGACTAGCGGGAGACAATGAGCAGTTCTTC
TRBJ2-2 TRBV10-1 TRBD2 . CASSEASGANTGELFF TGCGCCAGCAGTGAGGCTAGCGGCGCGAACACCGGGGAGCTGTTTTTT
TRBJ1-2 TRBV11-2 TRBD1 . CASSLWDRDIYGYTF TGTGCCAGCAGTCTCTGGGACAGAGATATTTATGGCTACACCTTC
TRBJ2-3 TRBV5-6 TRBD2 . CASSLGLAEQDTQYF TGTGCCAGCAGCTTGGGGCTAGCGGAGCAAGATACGCAGTATTTT
TRBJ2-7 TRBV10-2 . . CASSGDGPGVYEQYF TGCGCCAGCAGTGGGGACGGGCCGGGAGTGTACGAGCAGTACTTC
TRBJ1-4 TRBV7-8 TRBD1 . CASSYRQGSEKLFF TGTGCCAGCAGCTACCGACAGGGGTCGGAAAAACTGTTTTTT
TRBJ2-4 TRBV28 . . CASSLNLADSSTAKNIQYF TGTGCCAGCAGTTTAAACCTGGCGGACTCCTCTACGGCCAAAAACATTCAGTACTTC
TRBJ2-3 TRBV7-2 . once CASSSPRGVTDTQYF TGTGCCAGCAGCTCCCCGCGGGGAGTCACAGATACGCAGTATTTT
TRBJ1-1 TRBV11-2 . . CASSLGDNRAFF TGTGCCAGCAGCTTGGGCGACAATAGAGCTTTCTTT
TRBJ2-5 TRBV7-2 TRBD2 . CASSSVTGGEETQYF TGTGCCAGCAGCTCTGTGACGGGGGGAGAAGAGACCCAGTACTTC
TRBJ2-1 TRBV6-5 . . CASSYGGNRRPNEQFF TGTGCCAGCAGTTACGGCGGTAACCGACGACCTAATGAGCAGTTCTTC
TRBJ2-2 TRBV13 TRBD2 once CASSRLAGTNTGELFF TGTGCCAGCAGCCGCCTAGCGGGGACGAACACCGGGGAGCTGTTTTTT
TRBJ1-2 TRBV19 TRBD1 . CASRPRGRVDHGYTF TGTGCCAGTAGGCCCAGGGGGCGCGTAGATCATGGCTACACCTTC
TRBJ1-5 TRBV5-5 . . CASSFDRNSNQPQHF TGTGCCAGCAGTTTCGACAGAAATAGCAATCAGCCCCAGCATTTT
TRBJ1-1 TRBV7-7 . . CASSKLENTEAFF TGTGCCAGCAGCAAATTAGAGAACACTGAAGCTTTCTTT
TRBJ2-7 TRBV28 . once CASRFGGTASYEQYF TGTGCCAGCAGATTTGGCGGGACAGCATCCTACGAGCAGTACTTC
TRBJ1-6 TRBV18 . . CASSPGLNDSPLHF TGTGCCAGCTCACCCGGACTTAATGATTCACCCCTCCACTTT
TRBJ2-2 TRBV6-4 . . CASSDHHTNTGELFF TGTGCCAGCAGTGACCATCACACGAACACCGGGGAGCTGTTTTTT
TRBJ2-7 TRBV6-1 TRBD2 . CASSELTSGYEQYF TGTGCCAGCAGTGAATTGACTAGCGGCTACGAGCAGTACTTC
TRBJ1-1 TRBV11-2 TRBD1 . CASSLGGYRGRPDTEAFF TGTGCCAGCAGCTTAGGGGGTTACAGGGGCCGGCCCGACACTGAAGCTTTCTTT
TRBJ2-1 TRBV11-2 . . CASSLGARASSEENEQFF TGTGCCAGCAGCTTAGGTGCGAGGGCGTCTAGCGAGGAGAATGAGCAGTTCTTC
TRBJ1-2 TRBV6-5 . . CASSFGGYGYTF TGTGCCAGCAGTTTCGGTGGTTATGGCTACACCTTC
TRBJ2-7 TRBV7-9 . . CASSLLAGNVEQYF TGTGCCAGCAGCTTGCTTGCAGGAAACGTAGAGCAGTACTTC
TRBJ2-6 TRBV2 TRBD1 . CASSEPKGQVNSGANVLTF TGTGCCAGCAGTGAACCGAAAGGACAGGTTAACTCTGGGGCCAACGTCCTGACTTTC
TRBJ2-1 TRBV7-6 . . CASSFLEGGHEQFF TGTGCCAGCAGCTTTTTAGAGGGAGGCCATGAGCAGTTCTTC
TRBJ2-7 TRBV10-3 TRBD1 . CAISVDPGQGGEQYF TGTGCCATCAGTGTAGACCCGGGACAGGGGGGCGAGCAGTACTTC
TRBJ2-3 TRBV5-1 TRBD1 . CASSAGQGVSTDTQYF TGCGCCAGCAGCGCTGGACAGGGGGTTTCCACAGATACGCAGTATTTT
TRBJ2-2 TRBV9 . once CASSVVSTGELFF TGTGCCAGCAGCGTAGTGTCTACCGGGGAGCTGTTTTTT
TRBJ1-1 TRBV6-1 . . CASRPTGNTEAFF TGTGCCAGCAGGCCGACAGGGAACACTGAAGCTTTCTTT
TRBJ1-2 TRBV7-8 . . CASSGGRGGYTF TGTGCCAGCTCCGGGGGGCGAGGTGGCTACACCTTC
TRBJ2-1 TRBV6-6 TRBD1 . CASSRPGTGKFF TGTGCCAGCAGCAGACCCGGGACAGGGAAGTTCTTC
TRBJ2-1 TRBV27 TRBD2 . CASSPPSTSGGRNEQFF TGTGCCAGCAGTCCACCTAGTACTAGCGGAGGGCGGAATGAGCAGTTCTTC
TRBJ2-2 TRBV12-5 TRBD2 . CASGSLRVAGTDTGELFF TGTGCTAGTGGTTCCCTCAGGGTAGCGGGAACAGACACCGGGGAGCTGTTTTTT
TRBJ2-2 TRBV5-1 TRBD2 . CASSLVAGDDTGELFF TGCGCCAGCAGCTTGGTAGCGGGAGATGACACCGGGGAGCTGTTTTTT
TRBJ2-7 TRBV5-6 . . CASSWYRYEQYF TGTGCCAGCAGCTGGTACAGGTACGAGCAGTACTTC
TRBJ1-1 TRBV2 . . CASSEGRGYTEAFF TGTGCCAGCAGTGAAGGTCGGGGATACACTGAAGCTTTCTTT
TRBJ1-1 TRBV14 . . CASSQEIGGHMNTEAFF TGTGCCAGCAGCCAAGAGATTGGGGGCCATATGAACACTGAAGCTTTCTTT
TRBJ2-4 TRBV5-1 TRBD2 . CASSWSMAGGPIENIQYF TGCGCCAGCAGCTGGTCGATGGCGGGAGGGCCGATAGAAAACATTCAGTACTTC